The 19 T cell receptor beta chains below were found in one sample sequenced in a study of Ad26.COV2.S vaccination and SARS-CoV-2 variants (dated by TCRdb to the early 2020s). Library method: the immunoSEQ multiplex PCR assay. TCRdb stores this immuneACCESS table with in-frame sequences only. Part of the clones is absent; in the studies checked, under half of the shortfall reflects unresolved V genes, and no reason is known for the rest. Present in this sample are some 340,000 clones, around four fifths of which were seen just once. Of the sample, 2% to 2.5% is held by the ten largest clones. The sample's treatment or condition label is to be understood as: approximately 18 received Ad26.COV2.S at low or high dose, single or two shots; about 5 received placebo; per-sample allocation not given. Repertoires of vaccine and placebo recipients were sequenced from samples collected on day 63 after the first injection.

The material sequenced was peripheral blood, taken in a trial of Ad26.COV2.S vaccine versus placebo. The receptors originated from a person between 18 and 65 years old who received the Ad26.COV2.S COVID-19 vaccine or a placebo.

This clone occurred once. The gene calls are TRBV10-1 and TRBJ2-7; 8 bases are a match to TRBD2. CDR1 WNHNN and CDR2 SYGVQD come from the germline V gene (reference sequence). The V and J ends lost 9 bases and 6 bases, in that order; junction bases with no gene match: 13. This CDR3 contains 14 residues. CDR3 loop: CASSRGGSEAEQYF. CDR3 DNA sequence: TGCGCCAGTTCCCGGGGGGGGTCCGAGGCCGAGCAGTACTTC.

This clone was observed a few times. The CDR3 DNA is TGTGCCAGCACCCCAGGGGATGAAAAACTGTTTTTT. Amino acid sequence: CASTPGDEKLFF. The gene calls are TRBV6-1 and TRBJ1-4, with D maybe TRBD1 (6 bases). CDR3 length: 12 amino acids. Germline values: CDR1 MNHNS, CDR2 SASEGT. Trimming pared 7 bases from V and 6 bases from J, leaving 9 bases between.

The sample holds a few counts of this clone. The chain joins TRBV28 to TRBJ2-7; 8 bases are a match to TRBD1. The junction had 6 bases not matched to a gene; V was cut back by 8 bases and J by 0 bases. From germline, CDR1 is MDHEN and CDR2 SYDVKM. This CDR3 has 14 residues. CDR3 sequence: CASEEGTGSYEQYF. The CDR3 DNA reads TGTGCCAGCGAGGAGGGGACAGGCTCCTACGAGCAGTACTTC.

The chain uses TRBV28 and TRBJ1-5; no definite D call. There are 12 residues in the CDR3. Germline lookup yields CDR1 MDHEN and CDR2 SYDVKM. Trimming stripped 5 bases from V and 5 bases from J, with 7 bases between. CDR3 loop: CASSKMYQPQHF. DNA of the CDR3: TGTGCCAGCAGTAAGATGTATCAGCCCCAGCATTTT.

This clone was found once. V gene TRBV29-1 combines with J gene TRBJ2-7; 8 nucleotides agree with TRBD2. Trimming removed 4 bases from V and 5 bases from J; junction bases left unmatched: 7. The CDR3 covers 13 residues. Germline CDR1 SQVTM, CDR2 ANQGSEA. In DNA, the CDR3 is TGCAGCGTTGTTTTCGGGGGGGCCAACGAGCAGTACTTC. Translated: CSVVFGGANEQYF.

The chain joins TRBV19 to TRBJ1-2, with TRBD1 matching 7 bases. The length of the CDR3 is 14 residues. V was pared by 6 bases and J by 1 base, with 5 bases of the junction left unmatched. CDR1 and CDR2 (germline): LNHDA, SQIVND (reference sequence). CDR3 in amino acids: CASRNRGGNYGYTF. The CDR3 DNA sequence: TGTGCCAGTAGAAACAGGGGAGGTAACTATGGCTACACCTTC.

This clone appeared a few times. The V call is TRBV2, the J call TRBJ1-2; D uncertain. The CDR3 spans 14 residues. V lost 6 bases and J lost 3, with 14 bases in between. Germline assignment: CDR1 SNHLY and CDR2 FYNNEI. The DNA of the CDR3 is TGTGCCAGCAGCGCGGACGTCGCCTACTATGGCTACACCTTC. This codes for CASSADVAYYGYTF.

The rearrangement joins TRBV9 to TRBJ2-5, with a possible D match to TRBD2 (6 bases). The germline V and J ends were trimmed by 4 bases and 5 bases, with 15 bases remaining between them. The germline V gene has CDR1 SGDLS and CDR2 YYNGEE. This CDR3 is 14 amino acids long. CDR3 nucleotide sequence: TGTGCCAGCAGCTTCGGAGCGGGCTGGGAGACCCAGTACTTC. Translating gives CASSFGAGWETQYF.

V gene TRBV9 combines with J gene TRBJ2-5; D might be TRBD2 (6 bases). This CDR3 comprises 15 residues. Germline CDR1 SGDLS, CDR2 YYNGEE. V was cut by 4 bases and J by 5 bases, with 18 bases left in between. This CDR3 is CASSPTGTFGETQYF. The CDR3 coding sequence is TGTGCCAGCAGCCCCACCGGGACTTTCGGGGAGACCCAGTACTTC.

The rearrangement joins TRBV11-2 to TRBJ1-3, with a possible D match to TRBD1 (5 bases). The length of the CDR3 is 13 residues. Trimming shortened V by 5 bases and J by 8 bases, and 13 bases separated the two germline ends. Germline loops: CDR1 SGHAT, CDR2 FQNNGV. The CDR3 nucleotides read TGTGCCAGCAGCCAAGACAGAAGCGACACCATATATTTT. As protein: CASSQDRSDTIYF.

This chain uses TRBV5-1 with TRBJ1-1, with D possibly matching TRBD1 (5 bases). CDR1 and CDR2 (germline): SGHRS, YFSETQ. V dropped 0 bases and J dropped 5 bases, with 8 bases sitting between them. The CDR3 sequence is 13 residues long. In DNA, the CDR3 is TGCGCCAGCAGCTTGGGGGGGAGGACTGAAGCTTTCTTT. Protein: CASSLGGRTEAFF. Looking up the rest from reference TRBV5-1 and TRBJ1-1 gives the full variable domain: KAGVTQTPRYLIKTRGQQVTLSCSPISGHRSVSWYQQTPGQGLQFLFEYFSETQRNKGNFPGRFSGRQFSNSRSEMNVSTLELGDSALYLCASSLGGRTEAFFGQGTRLTVV.

The chain joins TRBV30 to TRBJ2-1; D unresolved. The germline CDR1 and CDR2 sequences are GTSNPN and SVGIG (reference sequence). V shed 0 bases and J shed 9 bases, with 12 bases lying between them. The CDR3 has 13 amino acids. The CDR3 DNA is TGTGCCTGGAGTGTAACCCCGGCATCTGAGCAGTTCTTC. It is translated as CAWSVTPASEQFF.

V gene TRBV5-1 combines with J gene TRBJ2-2; 10 bases are a match to TRBD2. The CDR3 is 16 residues long. J gave up 6 bases and V 4 bases, and 9 bases lay outside the gene matches. Per the germline V gene, CDR1 is SGHRS and CDR2 is YFSETQ. DNA for the CDR3: TGCGCCAGCAGCCCTCCTAGCGGGGGTATGTCCGGGGAGCTGTTTTTT. Its protein product is CASSPPSGGMSGELFF. Looking up the rest from reference TRBV5-1 and TRBJ2-2 gives the full variable domain: KAGVTQTPRYLIKTRGQQVTLSCSPISGHRSVSWYQQTPGQGLQFLFEYFSETQRNKGNFPGRFSGRQFSNSRSEMNVSTLELGDSALYLCASSPPSGGMSGELFFGEGSRLTVL.

The rearrangement links TRBV3-1 (or the pseudogene TRBV3-2) to TRBJ1-5; D ambiguous. The CDR3 has 12 residues. V was clipped by 3 bases and J by 10 bases, with 10 bases between them. Germline CDR1 LGHDT, CDR2 YNNKEL (reference sequence). Here the CDR3 DNA reads TGTGCCAGCAGCCAGGTCAATGGACCCCAGCATTTT. It codes for CASSQVNGPQHF.

The CDR3 is CASSHAGQVNYEQYF. DNA for the CDR3: TGTGCCAGCAGCCACGCCGGACAGGTCAACTACGAGCAGTACTTC. The gene calls are TRBV7-9 and TRBJ2-7, with 7 bases matching TRBD1. The CDR3 is 15 amino acids. Trimming took 5 bases from V and 3 from J; bases not matched to a gene: 10. Germline V CDR1 and CDR2: SEHNR, FQNEAQ (reference sequence).

The genes are TRBV29-1 and TRBJ2-5, with D possibly called TRBD1 or TRBD2 (5 bases each). CDR1 and CDR2 from the germline V gene are SQVTM and ANQGSEA. The V and J ends lost 7 bases and 5 bases respectively, with 14 bases between them. The CDR3 totals 12 residues. Here the CDR3 reads CSAGHRGETQYF. The CDR3 nucleotides read TGCAGCGCCGGACACAGAGGGGAGACCCAGTACTTC.

V usage is TRBV7-8 and J usage is TRBJ2-5, with a weak D call TRBD2 (6 bases). CDR3 length: 14 residues. CDR1 and CDR2 (germline): SGHVS, FQNEAQ. Trimming removed 3 bases at V and 1 base at J, with 9 bases between. DNA of the CDR3: TGTGCCAGCAGCTTCCACGGGGGCCAAGAGACCCAGTACTTC. Its protein product is CASSFHGGQETQYF.

The chain recombines TRBV3-1 (or the pseudogene TRBV3-2) with TRBJ1-1, with a tentative D call TRBD1 (5 bases). V lost 0 bases and J lost 7, with 12 bases in between. This CDR3 has 14 residues. Looked up from germline, CDR1 is LGHDT and CDR2 is YNNKEL (reference sequence). The CDR3 protein is CASSQDHRLNEAFF. The CDR3 DNA reads TGTGCCAGCAGCCAAGATCACAGGTTGAATGAAGCTTTCTTT.

The chain links TRBV10-2 to TRBJ1-2, with D unresolved. The V gene lost 8 bases and the J gene lost 7 bases, with 17 bases spanning the gap. From germline, CDR1 is WSHSY and CDR2 SAAADI. The CDR3 extends over 13 amino acids. The CDR3, as DNA: TGCGCCAGCCGAAGAGCGCGGTCGGGTGGCTACACCTTC. Translation: CASRRARSGGYTF.